This T cell receptor (beta chain) stems from a study of blood T cell repertoires in COVID-19. Study-level background: Specimens from acute and convalescent COVID-19 originated in the United States, Italy and Spain. Sample material is recorded as cDNA or gDNA derived from T cells, B-cell-depleted T cells, or PBMCs.

With 0 bases removed from V and 9 bases from J, the gap between germline ends came to 7 bases. The CDR3 runs to 13 residues. Germline assignment: CDR1 SGHRS and CDR2 YFSETQ. In the original workflow: Quantification of nucleated cells was approximated via reference gene primer amplification. Assay: immunoSEQ multiplex PCR; the TCRdb copy retains only in-frame clones and omits some. V, J and clone size are taken as reported in that table, and D and trimming were inferred from the DNA itself. The sample records 70,000 to 75,000 clones, 65% to 80% being singletons. The sample holds one count of this clone.

The specimen was peripheral blood. The clonotype comes from a man aged 60-69 years with active or convalescent COVID-19. The chain combines TRBV5-1 with TRBJ1-6; D is unresolved. For the CDR3, the DNA is TGCGCCAGCAGCTTGGATGCAGGTTCACCCCTCCACTTT. Protein sequence: CASSLDAGSPLHF. Filled out from reference TRBV5-1 and TRBJ1-6, the complete variable domain reads KAGVTQTPRYLIKTRGQQVTLSCSPISGHRSVSWYQQTPGQGLQFLFEYFSETQRNKGNFPGRFSGRQFSNSRSEMNVSTLELGDSALYLCASSLDAGSPLHFGNGTRLTVT.